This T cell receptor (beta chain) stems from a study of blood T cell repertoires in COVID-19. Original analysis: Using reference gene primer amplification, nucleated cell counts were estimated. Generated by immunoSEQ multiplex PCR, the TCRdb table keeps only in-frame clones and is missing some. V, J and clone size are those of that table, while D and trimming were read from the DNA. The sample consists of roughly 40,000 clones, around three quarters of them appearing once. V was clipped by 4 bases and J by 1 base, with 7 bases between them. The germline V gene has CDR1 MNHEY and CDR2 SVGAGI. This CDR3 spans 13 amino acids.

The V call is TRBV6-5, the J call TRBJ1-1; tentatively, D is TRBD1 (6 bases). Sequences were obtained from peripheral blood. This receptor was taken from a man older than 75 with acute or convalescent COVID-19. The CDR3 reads CASSWGQNTEAFF. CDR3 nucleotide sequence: TGTGCCAGCAGTTGGGGACAGAACACTGAAGCTTTCTTT.